These 8 T cell receptor beta chains originate from one sample sequenced in a study of blood T cell repertoires in COVID-19. Sequencing was performed with immunoSEQ multiplex PCR; in TCRdb, only in-frame clones are kept and a portion is missing. In the table there are 150,000 to 200,000 clones, around three quarters of which are singletons. The sample taken for sequencing was PBMCs or T cells enriched from blood (not recorded which). The origin of the receptors is a woman in her seventies in a cohort exposed to, infected with or recovered from COVID-19 (not recorded which).

The chain links TRBV5-1 to TRBJ1-1; D might be TRBD1 (5 bases). The CDR3 is 15 amino acids. Trimming took off 3 bases at V and 1 base at J, with 13 bases between the two ends. Germline V CDR1 and CDR2: SGHRS, YFSETQ. Written as DNA, the CDR3 is TGCGCCAGCAGCTCGCTCGGACACCAGAACACTGAAGCTTTCTTT. Its translation is CASSSLGHQNTEAFF.

This clone was detected many times. The CDR3 DNA reads as TGTGCCAGCAGCCACGACCGAGGACAGCCCCAGCATTTT. Encoded protein: CASSHDRGQPQHF. The chain is built from TRBV5-8 and TRBJ1-5; D gene ambiguous. The CDR3 extends over 13 amino acids. Trimming cost V 4 bases and J 7 bases, with 12 bases left between them. Germline CDR1 and CDR2: SGHTS and YDEGEE.

The chain couples TRBV4-1 to TRBJ1-4, with 7 bases aligning to TRBD1. The V gene end was trimmed by 1 base and the J gene end by 5 bases; junction bases not matched to a gene: 10. The CDR3 length is 17 residues. Germline V gene sequence: CDR1 MGHRA, CDR2 YSYEKL. The DNA for the CDR3 is TGCGCCAGCAGCCAAGGCGCCCACCTAGGGGGCAATGAAAAACTGTTTTTT. Its protein is CASSQGAHLGGNEKLFF.

The chain recombines TRBV4-2 with TRBJ2-3; 8 bases fit TRBD1. The J segment lost 0 bases and the V segment lost 1 base, leaving 9 bases of the junction unmatched. Germline values: CDR1 LGHNA, CDR2 YNFKEQ. This CDR3 spans 18 amino acids. CDR3 DNA: TGTGCCAGCAGCCAAGTGGCCCCAGGGGGCGGTAGCACAGATACGCAGTATTTT. It translates to CASSQVAPGGGSTDTQYF.

This chain connects TRBV6-4 to TRBJ2-2; the match to TRBD2 covers 7 bases. The junction had 3 bases not matched to a gene; V was cut back by 3 bases and J by 2 bases. Germline loops: CDR1 MRHNA, CDR2 SNTAGT. This CDR3 is 15 amino acids long. The CDR3 nucleotides are TGTGCCAGCAGTGAGGCTAGCGGTAACACCGGGGAGCTGTTTTTT. It translates to CASSEASGNTGELFF.

With respect to this clone: The junction does not match germline at one end; this may be a read error. The chain has TRBV5-1 and TRBJ2-5; D call uncertain. Per the germline V gene, CDR1 is SGHRS and CDR2 is YFSETQ. This CDR3 region has 13 residues. The CDR3 DNA reads as TGCGCCAGCAGCTTGGGCGGCCAAGAGACCCGGTACTTC. Its translation is CASSLGGQETRYF.

This clone has just a few counts. The chain employs TRBV5-1 and TRBJ1-1, with a tentative D call TRBD1 (5 bases). Deletions cut 1 base from V and 1 base from J, with 8 bases between. Germline V gene data show CDR1 as SGHRS and CDR2 as YFSETQ. The CDR3 totals 14 residues. The CDR3, as DNA: TGCGCCAGCAGCTTGACCACAGGGAACACTGAAGCTTTCTTT. Its translation is CASSLTTGNTEAFF.

This chain joins TRBV2 and TRBJ1-3; D remains unclear. The CDR3 loop spans 15 amino acids. Trimming pared 6 bases from V and 0 bases from J, leaving 12 bases between. Germline V gene sequence: CDR1 SNHLY, CDR2 FYNNEI. The CDR3 sequence: CASRKLRSSGNTIYF. The DNA for the CDR3 is TGTGCCAGCAGGAAGCTGAGGTCCTCTGGAAACACCATATATTTT.